Listed below are T cell receptor beta chains from one sample, sequenced in a study of OX40 agonist ivuxolimab in advanced cancers. TCRdb's copy holds only in-frame clones and misses some; the assay was immunoSEQ multiplex PCR. The data show roughly 76,000 clones, around four fifths seen once. The material was CD4+ or CD8+ T cells sorted from blood, obtained in a trial of the OX40 agonist ivuxolimab. All receptors derive from an adult with an advanced solid tumor such as melanoma, head and neck, liver or kidney cancer. CDR3s include the opening cysteine and the closing phenylalanine or tryptophan. Fields, in order: CDR3 protein, CDR3 DNA, clone size, D gene, V gene, J gene. D genes are given only for firm matches. Expanded clones are given a class, and other clones once, few, many or no size at all.

cdr3_aa: CASSGSWGNQPQHF
cdr3_nt: TGTGCCAGCAGTGGGTCCTGGGGCAATCAGCCCCAGCATTTT
clone_size: .
d_call: .
v_call: TRBV2
j_call: TRBJ1-5

cdr3_aa: CASSTQAGLLRTEAFF
cdr3_nt: TGTGCCAGCAGCACCCAGGCGGGATTGCTCCGAACTGAAGCTTTCTTT
clone_size: .
d_call: .
v_call: TRBV21-1
j_call: TRBJ1-1

cdr3_aa: CASSTGTEDSPLHF
cdr3_nt: TGCGCCAGCAGCACCGGGACGGAGGATTCACCCCTCCACTTT
clone_size: few
d_call: .
v_call: TRBV5-1
j_call: TRBJ1-6

cdr3_aa: CASSPTTGPYGYTF
cdr3_nt: TGTGCCAGCAGCCCCACGACAGGGCCTTATGGCTACACCTTC
clone_size: few
d_call: TRBD1
v_call: TRBV9
j_call: TRBJ1-2

cdr3_aa: CASSTGQISYEQYF
cdr3_nt: TGTGCCAGCAGCACGGGACAGATCTCCTACGAGCAGTACTTC
clone_size: .
d_call: TRBD1
v_call: TRBV7-2
j_call: TRBJ2-7

cdr3_aa: CASSDRDPNQETQYF
cdr3_nt: TGTGCCAGCAGCGACAGGGACCCCAACCAAGAGACCCAGTACTTC
clone_size: .
d_call: TRBD1
v_call: TRBV27
j_call: TRBJ2-5

cdr3_aa: CAISRETRRHEQYF
cdr3_nt: TGTGCCATCAGCAGAGAGACTAGAAGGCACGAGCAGTACTTC
clone_size: .
d_call: .
v_call: TRBV10-3
j_call: TRBJ2-7

cdr3_aa: CASSYAGGSGYTF
cdr3_nt: TGTGCCAGCAGTTACGCAGGGGGTAGTGGCTACACCTTC
clone_size: .
d_call: TRBD1
v_call: TRBV6-5
j_call: TRBJ1-2

cdr3_aa: CASSMDGTGRYGYTF
cdr3_nt: TGTGCCAGCAGTATGGATGGGACAGGGCGGTATGGCTACACCTTC
clone_size: .
d_call: TRBD1
v_call: TRBV28
j_call: TRBJ1-2

cdr3_aa: CASSVTGSSLKRAGNEQFF
cdr3_nt: TGTGCCAGCAGCGTAACGGGTTCTTCCCTAAAGCGGGCTGGCAATGAGCAGTTCTTC
clone_size: .
d_call: .
v_call: TRBV9
j_call: TRBJ2-1